A single sample is the source of the 14 T cell receptor beta chains below, sequenced in a study of long-term antiretroviral therapy in people with HIV. Run at survey level, the immunoSEQ assay was version v3.0. The method was immunoSEQ multiplex PCR; TCRdb's version includes in-frame clones alone and lacks a portion of them. The sample has 20,000 to 25,000 clones, approximately 76% seen once. The specimen was unsorted PBMCs, collected less than 1.8 years before starting antiretroviral therapy. The receptor source for this set is a woman between 40 and 55 years old with HIV.

The V call is TRBV29-1, the J call TRBJ1-5; tentative D call: TRBD1 (6 bases). Trimming removed 6 bases from V and 6 bases from J, with 15 bases in between. Germline CDR1 and CDR2: SQVTM and ANQGSEA. The CDR3 is 13 residues long. CDR3 DNA sequence: TGCAGCGTGATGGCCGGGACAACTCAGCCCCAGCATTTT. It is translated as CSVMAGTTQPQHF.

The J gene is TRBJ2-7, the V gene TRBV30, with 7 bases aligning to TRBD2. The V gene's germline CDR1 is GTSNPN and CDR2 SVGIG (reference sequence). V was pared by 2 bases and J by 2 bases, with 12 bases of the junction left unmatched. The CDR3 runs 16 residues. In nucleotides, the CDR3 is TGTGCCTGGAGTCCCTTACGGGGAGGGATGACCTACGAGCAGTACTTC. Translated: CAWSPLRGGMTYEQYF.

The rearrangement links TRBV4-1 to TRBJ1-3, with D uncertain. Germline values: CDR1 MGHRA, CDR2 YSYEKL. Deletions cut 1 base from V and 2 bases from J, with 9 bases between. The CDR3 totals 15 residues. CDR3 sequence reads: CASSQGAVTGNTIYF. For the CDR3, the DNA is TGCGCCAGCAGCCAAGGAGCCGTTACTGGAAACACCATATATTTT.

V gene TRBV4-1 combines with J gene TRBJ2-3; D is unclear. The CDR3 sequence is 13 residues long. Germline lookup yields CDR1 MGHRA and CDR2 YSYEKL. Trimming stripped 3 bases from V and 3 bases from J, with 7 bases between. The chain's CDR3 is CASSQSRTDTQYF. DNA of the CDR3: TGCGCCAGCAGCCAGAGTAGAACAGATACGCAGTATTTT.

The chain combines TRBV7-2 with TRBJ2-7, with TRBD1 matching 10 bases. In germline, CDR1 is SGHTA, CDR2 FQGNSA. This CDR3 has 13 residues. The junction had 5 bases not matched to a gene; V was cut back by 5 bases and J by 7 bases. CDR3 DNA sequence: TGTGCCAGCAGCCCCAGGGACAGGGGTGAGCAGTACTTC. Its translation: CASSPRDRGEQYF.

The chain has TRBV5-4 and TRBJ1-2; 9 bases map to TRBD1. Trimming cost V 4 bases and J 8 bases; bases outside gene matches: 15. This CDR3 is built from 16 residues. CDR1 is SGHNT and CDR2 is YYREEE in the germline V gene (reference sequence). Written as DNA, the CDR3 is TGTGCCAGCAGCACCGGCCAGGACAGGGGATATTTGGGCTACACCTTC. Translating it yields CASSTGQDRGYLGYTF. Combining the CDR3 with reference TRBV5-4 and TRBJ1-2 gives the whole variable domain ETGVTQSPTHLIKTRGQQVTLRCSSQSGHNTVSWYQQALGQGPQFIFQYYREEENGRGNFPPRFSGLQFPNYSSELNVNALELDDSALYLCASSTGQDRGYLGYTFGSGTRLTVV.

The J gene is TRBJ2-7, the V gene TRBV2; TRBD2 matches at 11 bases. J gave up 3 bases and V 4 bases, and 2 bases lay outside the gene matches. The CDR3 runs 14 residues. Per the germline V gene, CDR1 is SNHLY and CDR2 is FYNNEI. CDR3 coding DNA: TGTGCCAGCAGTGCCCTAGCGGGGGGCTACGAGCAGTACTTC. Its protein is CASSALAGGYEQYF. Using reference TRBV2 and TRBJ2-7 for the parts outside the CDR3, the full variable domain is EPEVTQTPSHQVTQMGQEVILRCVPISNHLYFYWYRQILGQKVEFLVSFYNNEISEKSEIFDDQFSVERPDGSNFTLKIRSTKLEDSAMYFCASSALAGGYEQYFGPGTRLTVT.

The rearrangement links TRBV11-2 to TRBJ2-3, with D hard to call. From germline, CDR1 is SGHAT and CDR2 FQNNGV. Trimming took 5 bases from V and 0 from J, leaving 15 bases between them. There are 16 residues in the CDR3. CDR3 bases: TGTGCCAGCAGCCTGGAGCTGGCGACTAGCACAGATACGCAGTATTTT. Its translation: CASSLELATSTDTQYF.

This clone appeared a single time. This chain joins TRBV7-6 and TRBJ2-7; no clear D gene. Trimming pared 8 bases from V and 4 bases from J, leaving 15 bases between. Germline V gives CDR1 SGHVS, CDR2 FNYEAQ. The CDR3 is made up of 13 amino acids. CDR3 protein: CASGPDPKYEQYF. The CDR3, as DNA: TGTGCCAGCGGTCCCGACCCTAAGTACGAGCAGTACTTC.

The J gene is TRBJ2-7, the V gene TRBV27; TRBD2 matches 12 bases. The length of the CDR3 is 15 residues. The ends lost 6 bases at V and 6 bases at J; junction bases unmatched: 9. Germline V gene data show CDR1 as MNHEY and CDR2 as SMNVEV (reference sequence). CDR3 DNA: TGTGCCAGCAGCCCGCGGGGACTAGCGGGTCTCGAGCAGTACTTC. Its protein product is CASSPRGLAGLEQYF.

This clone has only one observation. The CDR3 nucleotides read TGCGCCAGCAGCTTGGGGGCCGAGGAGACCCAGTACTTC. Its protein product is CASSLGAEETQYF. The rearrangement links TRBV5-1 to TRBJ2-5; D remains unclear. The CDR3 has 13 amino acids. Deletions cut 0 bases from V and 5 bases from J, with 8 bases between. The germline CDR1 and CDR2 sequences are SGHRS and YFSETQ.

The chain links TRBV30 to TRBJ1-1, with D hard to call. The CDR3 runs to 15 residues. CDR1 and CDR2 from the germline V gene are GTSNPN and SVGIG (reference sequence). V was clipped by 0 bases and J by 1 base, with 12 bases between them. In DNA, the CDR3 is TGTGCCTGGAGTGTATCCAGGCAGAGGAACACTGAAGCTTTCTTT. Residues: CAWSVSRQRNTEAFF.

CDR3 bases: TGTGCCTGGAGTGAGGATTCGACCTTATGGCAGTTCTTC. This codes for CAWSEDSTLWQFF. This chain uses TRBV30 with TRBJ2-1; no clear D. CDR3 size: 13 residues. CDR1 GTSNPN and CDR2 SVGIG come from the germline V gene (reference sequence). V was clipped by 1 base and J by 12 bases, with 16 bases between them. The whole variable domain, remainder taken from reference TRBV30 and TRBJ2-1, is SQTIHQWPATLVQPVGSPLSLECTVEGTSNPNLYWYRQAAGRGLQLLFYSVGIGQISSEVPQNLSASRPQDRQFILSSKKLLLSDSGFYLCAWSEDSTLWQFFGPGTRLTVL.

This clone has only a few counts. The gene calls are TRBV2 and TRBJ2-2; D uncertain. There are 11 residues in the CDR3. CDR1 is SNHLY and CDR2 is FYNNEI in the germline V gene. Deletions cut 6 bases from V and 8 bases from J, with 7 bases between. CDR3 loop: CASSWVGELFF. CDR3 bases: TGTGCCAGCAGCTGGGTAGGGGAGCTGTTTTTT.